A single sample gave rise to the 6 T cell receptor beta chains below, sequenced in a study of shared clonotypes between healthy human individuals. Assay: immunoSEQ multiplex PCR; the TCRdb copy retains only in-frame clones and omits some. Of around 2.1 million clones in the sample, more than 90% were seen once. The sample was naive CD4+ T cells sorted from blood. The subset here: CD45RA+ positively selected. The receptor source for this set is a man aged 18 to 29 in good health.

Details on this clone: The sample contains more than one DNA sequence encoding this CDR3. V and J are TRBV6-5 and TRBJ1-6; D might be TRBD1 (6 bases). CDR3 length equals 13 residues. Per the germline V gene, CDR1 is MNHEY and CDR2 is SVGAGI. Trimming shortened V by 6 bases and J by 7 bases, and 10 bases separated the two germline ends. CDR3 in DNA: TGTGCCAGCAGCCTACAGGGAAATTCACCCCTCCACTTT. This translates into CASSLQGNSPLHF.

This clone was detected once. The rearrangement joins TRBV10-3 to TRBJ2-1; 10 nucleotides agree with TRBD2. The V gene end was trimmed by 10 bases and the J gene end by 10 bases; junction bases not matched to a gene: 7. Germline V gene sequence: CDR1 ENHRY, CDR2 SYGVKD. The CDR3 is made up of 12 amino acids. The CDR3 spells CATTAGGREQFF. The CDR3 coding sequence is TGTGCCACCACAGCGGGGGGGCGGGAGCAGTTCTTC.

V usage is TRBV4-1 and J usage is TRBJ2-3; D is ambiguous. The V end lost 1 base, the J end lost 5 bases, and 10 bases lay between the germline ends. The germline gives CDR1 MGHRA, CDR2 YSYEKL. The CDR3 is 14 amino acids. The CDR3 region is CASSQALIVDTQYF. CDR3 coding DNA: TGCGCCAGCAGCCAAGCCCTTATTGTAGATACGCAGTATTTT.

The CDR3 spells CASSLEGSEYNEQFF. The CDR3 DNA reads TGCGCCAGCAGCTTGGAGGGTAGCGAGTACAATGAGCAGTTCTTC. The rearrangement joins TRBV5-1 to TRBJ2-1; tentative D call: TRBD2 (5 bases). Trimming pared 0 bases from V and 4 bases from J, leaving 11 bases between. This CDR3 is built from 15 residues. CDR1 and CDR2 from the germline V gene are SGHRS and YFSETQ.

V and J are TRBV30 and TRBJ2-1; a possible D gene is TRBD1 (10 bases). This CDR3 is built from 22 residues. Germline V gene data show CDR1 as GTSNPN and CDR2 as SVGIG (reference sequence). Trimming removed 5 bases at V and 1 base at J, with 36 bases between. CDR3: CAWPSGTGVLAGERGSYNEQFF. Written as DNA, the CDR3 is TGTGCCTGGCCGTCCGGGACAGGGGTATTAGCGGGAGAGAGGGGGTCCTACAATGAGCAGTTCTTC.

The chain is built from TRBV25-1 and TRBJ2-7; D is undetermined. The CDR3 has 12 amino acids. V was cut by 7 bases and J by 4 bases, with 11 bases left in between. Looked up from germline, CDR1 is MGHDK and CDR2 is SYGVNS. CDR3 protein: CASNNVGYEQYF. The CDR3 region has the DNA TGTGCCAGCAATAACGTAGGTTACGAGCAGTACTTC.